These 21 T cell receptor beta chains were all obtained from the same sample, sequenced in a study of CD8 T cells in Susac syndrome (dated by TCRdb to the late 2010s). Library generation was performed with the immunoSEQ multiplex PCR assay. RNA was extracted with the RNeasy kit and roughly 0.45 to 1 ug was reverse transcribed using random hexamers. The public reads were run again by TCRdb, first through fastp at Q25 and then through MiXCR, and only productive beta chains were kept. Rows merge per CDR3 protein into single entries with the most common DNA and genes. This sample lists about 300,000 distinct CDR3 sequences; roughly 85% were detected once. Around 0.22% of the sample comes from the top ten. Sequences were obtained from CD8+ T cells from PBMCs. The receptors here all came from a human donor with multiple sclerosis.

Here the CDR3 reads CATSRDGFSYNSPLHF. CDR3 nucleotide sequence: TGTGCCACCAGCAGAGATGGTTTCTCCTATAATTCACCCCTCCACTTT. This chain joins TRBV15 and TRBJ1-6; no reliable D call. The CDR3 runs 16 residues. Trimming pared 0 bases from V and 0 bases from J, leaving 6 bases between. CDR1 and CDR2 (germline): LNHNV, YYDKDF (reference sequence).

The chain uses TRBV19 and TRBJ2-7; D is unresolved. The CDR3 is 14 amino acids. With 1 base removed from V and 4 bases from J, the gap between germline ends came to 11 bases. CDR1 LNHDA and CDR2 SQIVND come from the germline V gene (reference sequence). The CDR3 protein is CASSIAPFRYEQYF. The CDR3 coding sequence is TGTGCCAGTAGTATAGCGCCGTTCCGTTACGAGCAGTACTTC.

J is TRBJ2-7 and V is TRBV12-3 or TRBV12-4, with D possibly being TRBD2 (7 bases). Trimming stripped 7 bases from V and 0 bases from J, with 19 bases between. This CDR3 spans 16 amino acids. CDR3 in DNA: TGTGCCAGCAAAGGGGGAGGGCTAGCTCTCTCCTACGAGCAGTACTTC. The encoded protein is CASKGGGLALSYEQYF.

The chain combines TRBV5-1 with TRBJ1-4; 9 positions agree with TRBD1. The J segment lost 8 bases and the V segment lost 4 bases, leaving 6 bases of the junction unmatched. CDR3 length equals 14 residues. Looked up from germline, CDR1 is SGHRS and CDR2 is YFSETQ. CDR3 bases: TGCGCCAGCAGCGAGGGACAGGGAAAGGAAAAACTGTTTTTT. Encoded protein: CASSEGQGKEKLFF.

This clonotype came up a few times. The rearrangement joins TRBV9 to TRBJ2-7; 9 positions match TRBD1. CDR3 length equals 15 residues. V shed 4 bases and J 6 bases; nucleotides not matched to a gene: 11. In germline, CDR1 is SGDLS, CDR2 YYNGEE. The chain's CDR3 is CASSLTGTGKGEQYF. In nucleotides, the CDR3 is TGTGCCAGCAGCCTAACCGGGACAGGGAAGGGCGAGCAGTACTTC.

This clonotype appeared once. J is TRBJ1-5 and V is TRBV19; D is unresolved. The length of the CDR3 is 15 residues. Germline V gene sequence: CDR1 LNHDA, CDR2 SQIVND (reference sequence). Trimming took off 0 bases at V and 7 bases at J, with 13 bases between the two ends. The CDR3, as DNA: TGTGCCAGTAGTATAGATCCCGGGTCGAACCAGCCCCAGCATTTT. Its translation is CASSIDPGSNQPQHF.

J is TRBJ2-7 and V is TRBV20-1; TRBD1 agrees at 10 bases. This CDR3 region has 13 residues. V lost 6 bases to trimming and J lost 2 bases; unmatched junction nucleotides: 4. Germline V gives CDR1 DFQATT, CDR2 SNEGSKA (reference sequence). The CDR3 sequence is CSASGTGAYEQYF. The CDR3 DNA follows: TGCAGTGCCAGTGGGACAGGGGCCTACGAGCAGTACTTC.

This clonotype was observed once. The CDR3 loop is CASSPPWTLPNYGYTF. In DNA form, the CDR3 reads TGTGCCAGCAGCCCCCCTTGGACTTTACCTAACTATGGCTACACCTTC. V is TRBV6-1 and J is TRBJ1-2; no definite D call. V was clipped by 6 bases and J by 0 bases, with 17 bases between them. The CDR3 consists of 16 residues. The germline V gene encodes CDR1 MNHNS and CDR2 SASEGT.

V usage is TRBV4-1 and J usage is TRBJ1-1, with unresolved D. V was clipped by 0 bases and J by 5 bases, with 10 bases between them. The CDR3 has 14 residues. From germline, CDR1 is MGHRA and CDR2 YSYEKL. The CDR3 protein is CASSQEAGWTEAFF. The CDR3 DNA reads as TGCGCCAGCAGCCAAGAAGCGGGCTGGACTGAAGCTTTCTTT.

The rearrangement links TRBV3-1 to TRBJ2-1, with 7 bases aligning to TRBD2. V was clipped by 3 bases and J by 6 bases; unmatched bases: 8. The germline CDR1 and CDR2 sequences are LGHDT and YNNKEL (reference sequence). The CDR3 is 15 amino acids. CDR3 sequence: CASSHLGGSGNEQFF. The DNA of the CDR3 is TGTGCCAGCAGCCACCTTGGCGGGAGCGGCAATGAGCAGTTCTTC.

Comments on this clonotype: At one boundary the junction diverges from the germline segment, which might be a read error. The rearrangement links TRBV30 to TRBJ2-7; 10 nucleotides align to TRBD1. The CDR3 has 12 amino acids. The V gene's germline CDR1 is GTSNPN and CDR2 SVGIG (reference sequence). The DNA for the CDR3 is TGTGCCTGGGACAGGGGGCTCTACGAGCAGCACTTC. Translation gives CAWDRGLYEQHF.

The V call is TRBV6-2 or TRBV6-3, the J call TRBJ1-3; D not certain. The germline V gene encodes CDR1 MNHEY and CDR2 SVGEGT. The CDR3 totals 14 residues. Trimming took 11 bases from V and 0 from J, leaving 14 bases between them. The CDR3, as DNA: TGTGCCGGAAAAACAGTGAGCTCTGGAAACACCATATATTTT. Protein: CAGKTVSSGNTIYF.

J is TRBJ1-1 and V is TRBV4-3; D not resolved. The CDR3 extends over 15 amino acids. V lost 0 bases to trimming and J lost 0 bases, with 8 bases between them. The V gene's germline CDR1 is LGHNA and CDR2 YSLEER. CDR3 sequence reads: CASSQDGRVNTEAFF. CDR3 DNA: TGCGCCAGCAGCCAAGATGGCCGGGTGAACACTGAAGCTTTCTTT.

This chain connects TRBV6-2 or TRBV6-3 to TRBJ2-5; D not certain. The CDR3 contains 14 residues. Germline-derived CDR1 and CDR2 are MNHEY and SVGEGT. V shed 0 bases and J shed 5 bases, with 10 bases lying between them. The CDR3 nucleotides are TGTGCCAGCAGTTACTCATGGGTTCGGGAGACCCAGTACTTC. Amino acids: CASSYSWVRETQYF.

The chain uses TRBV5-1 and TRBJ2-1; D may be TRBD2 (5 bases). V gave up 0 bases and J gave up 9 bases, with 10 bases separating them. This CDR3 is built from 13 residues. CDR1 and CDR2 from the germline V gene are SGHRS and YFSETQ. CDR3 sequence reads: CASSLASGSEQFF. In DNA form, the CDR3 reads TGCGCCAGCAGCTTGGCCTCGGGGAGTGAGCAGTTCTTC.

CDR3 DNA sequence: TGTGCCAGCAGCCTAGGACAGCCTTACTATGGCTACACCTTC. It yields the protein CASSLGQPYYGYTF. The chain recombines TRBV14 with TRBJ1-2, with TRBD1 as a possible D gene (6 bases). From germline, CDR1 is SGHDN and CDR2 FVKESK. CDR3 size: 14 residues. V was shortened by 4 bases and J by 3 bases, with 12 bases between the two germline ends.

This chain uses TRBV29-1 with TRBJ2-1; D is possibly TRBD1 or TRBD2 (6 bases each). This CDR3 spans 16 amino acids. Germline CDR1 reads SQVTM; CDR2 reads ANQGSEA. The germline V and J ends were trimmed by 2 bases and 0 bases, with 14 bases remaining between them. The CDR3 DNA reads TGCAGCGTTGAATGGAGGGACACTAGCTCCTACAATGAGCAGTTCTTC. Amino acids: CSVEWRDTSSYNEQFF.

The chain uses TRBV29-1 and TRBJ2-3; no definite D call. Germline CDR1 SQVTM, CDR2 ANQGSEA. Trimming left V 8 bases short and J 0 bases short, with 9 bases between. The CDR3 contains 12 residues. This CDR3 is CSMMASTDTQYF. CDR3 nucleotide sequence: TGCAGCATGATGGCTAGCACAGATACGCAGTATTTT.

The chain recombines TRBV11-2 with TRBJ1-1; tentative D call: TRBD1 (5 bases). Trimming shortened V by 1 base and J by 8 bases, and 14 bases separated the two germline ends. The CDR3 sequence is 14 residues long. Germline CDR1 is SGHAT and CDR2 is FQNNGV. CDR3 coding DNA: TGTGCCAGCAGCTTAGGATGGGGGACGGAGGAAGCTTTCTTT. Translation: CASSLGWGTEEAFF. The full variable domain, its missing parts supplied by reference TRBV11-2 and TRBJ1-1, is EAGVAQSPRYKIIEKRQSVAFWCNPISGHATLYWYQQILGQGPKLLIQFQNNGVVDDSQLPKDRFSAERLKGVDSTLKIQPAKLEDSAVYLCASSLGWGTEEAFFGQGTRLTVV.

The V call is TRBV4-3, the J call TRBJ2-1, with D maybe TRBD2 (5 bases). The CDR3 has 13 amino acids. V lost 0 bases and J 13 bases, leaving 13 bases between the germline ends. Germline assignment: CDR1 LGHNA and CDR2 YSLEER. DNA for the CDR3: TGCGCCAGCAGCCAAGATCCTGTGGAGGACCAGTTCTTC. It yields the protein CASSQDPVEDQFF.

This clonotype was detected only a few times. The CDR3 region is CASIDTLTYEQYF. For the CDR3, the DNA is TGTGCCAGCATCGACACTCTAACCTACGAGCAGTACTTC. The rearrangement links TRBV7-9 to TRBJ2-7, with unresolved D. Germline CDR1 SEHNR, CDR2 FQNEAQ (reference sequence). V dropped 7 bases and J dropped 2 bases, with 12 bases sitting between them. The CDR3 loop spans 13 amino acids.